These 9 T cell receptor beta chains were sequenced from one sample in a study of cytomegalovirus exposure and HLA in healthy donors. Vbeta (60) and Jbeta (13) primers were used in the PCR. Clones were sequenced by immunoSEQ multiplex PCR, and TCRdb holds only the in-frame ones, with some missing. The table includes about 160,000 clones, approximately 90% detected once. The specimen sequenced was PBMCs. These receptors all stem from a woman aged 25 to 45 in good health and CMV-seronegative.

The CDR3 protein is CASSSPIEAFF. The CDR3 nucleotides are TGTGCCAGCAGTTCCCCAATCGAAGCTTTCTTT. The chain combines TRBV28 with TRBJ1-1; D is uncertain. Trimming left V 4 bases short and J 8 bases short, with 8 bases between. The CDR3 extends over 11 amino acids. CDR1 is MDHEN, CDR2 SYDVKM, per germline.

J is TRBJ1-2 and V is TRBV7-2; the match to TRBD1 covers 8 bases. This CDR3 has 14 amino acids. J lost 6 bases, V lost 1 base, and 4 bases had no gene match. CDR1 and CDR2 (germline): SGHTA, FQGNSA. CDR3 nucleotide sequence: TGTGCCAGCAGCTTAGGGGGGACAGGTCATGGCTACACCTTC. It codes for CASSLGGTGHGYTF.

The rearrangement joins TRBV7-8 to TRBJ1-1; tentatively, D is TRBD1 (5 bases). CDR1 SGHVS and CDR2 FQNEAQ come from the germline V gene. The CDR3 runs 14 residues. The V end was cut by 2 bases, the J end by 1 base, with 8 bases between. The CDR3 here is CASSLIQGNTEAFF. CDR3 DNA sequence: TGTGCCAGCAGCTTAATTCAGGGGAACACTGAAGCTTTCTTT.

The chain uses TRBV5-4 and TRBJ2-3; TRBD2 matches 9 bases. CDR1 and CDR2 from the germline V gene are SGHNT and YYREEE (reference sequence). This CDR3 has 15 amino acids. V was clipped by 4 bases and J by 1 base; unmatched bases: 4. The CDR3 bases are TGTGCCAGCAGCACCCTAGCGGGGCGCACAGATACGCAGTATTTT. Translated, it gives CASSTLAGRTDTQYF. Looking up the rest from reference TRBV5-4 and TRBJ2-3 gives the full variable domain: ETGVTQSPTHLIKTRGQQVTLRCSSQSGHNTVSWYQQALGQGPQFIFQYYREEENGRGNFPPRFSGLQFPNYSSELNVNALELDDSALYLCASSTLAGRTDTQYFGPGTRLTVL.

This chain links TRBV19 with TRBJ1-5; TRBD1 aligns across 9 bases. The germline V gene has CDR1 LNHDA and CDR2 SQIVND (reference sequence). This CDR3 is 16 amino acids long. V lost 3 bases, J lost 5 bases, and 8 bases stayed unmatched. The CDR3 sequence: CASSIPTGTGHQPQHF. The DNA of the CDR3 is TGTGCCAGTAGTATCCCTACCGGGACAGGGCATCAGCCCCAGCATTTT.

This chain joins TRBV5-1 and TRBJ1-4, with 8 bases lining up with TRBD1. Germline V gene data show CDR1 as SGHRS and CDR2 as YFSETQ. The CDR3 length is 13 residues. V trimming: 7 bases; J trimming: 6 bases; junction bases outside the gene matches: 5. As DNA, the CDR3 is TGCGCCAGCCGAGCAGGGGGCTATGAAAAACTGTTTTTT. This sequence encodes CASRAGGYEKLFF.

The rearrangement joins TRBV13 to TRBJ2-6; TRBD1 matches 8 bases. There are 16 residues in the CDR3. The trim removed 8 bases at V and 0 bases at J, leaving 6 bases unmatched. The germline CDR1 and CDR2 sequences are PRHDT and FYEKMQ (reference sequence). The CDR3 DNA follows: TGTGCCAGCGGATGGACAGGGACCTCTGGGGCCAACGTCCTGACTTTC. It translates to CASGWTGTSGANVLTF.

V gene TRBV20-1 combines with J gene TRBJ2-3, with unresolved D. The germline V gene encodes CDR1 DFQATT and CDR2 SNEGSKA (reference sequence). The V gene lost 3 bases and the J gene lost 6 bases, with 7 bases spanning the gap. CDR3 length: 11 amino acids. CDR3 coding DNA: TGCAGTGCTAGTTCTCCCGATACGCAGTATTTT. Amino acids: CSASSPDTQYF.

This clone showed up just once. The chain has TRBV5-8 and TRBJ2-7, with D uncertain. Germline-derived CDR1 and CDR2 are SGHTS and YDEGEE. V was shortened by 7 bases and J by 4 bases, with 18 bases between the two germline ends. The CDR3 contains 14 residues. CDR3 DNA sequence: TGTGCCAGCCCCACCGCAACGAGAATATACGAGCAGTACTTC. Protein product: CASPTATRIYEQYF.